What follows are 3 T cell receptor beta chains derived from one specimen sequenced in a study of shared clonotypes between healthy human individuals. Clones were sequenced by immunoSEQ multiplex PCR, and TCRdb holds only the in-frame ones, with some missing. Of millions of clones in the sample, about 92% were seen once. Terminally differentiated effector memory CD45RA+ cells were excluded by CCR7 positive selection of CD45RO-negative cells. The material sequenced was naive CD8+ T cells from PBMCs. The receptors were gathered from a man aged 18 to 29 in good health. Some clones in this sample may be carry-over from other donors' samples.

V gene TRBV11-2 combines with J gene TRBJ2-7; 8 bases agree with TRBD1. CDR1 and CDR2 (germline): SGHAT, FQNNGV. The CDR3 totals 18 residues. V trimming: 1 base; J trimming: 3 bases; junction bases outside the gene matches: 14. CDR3 sequence reads: CASSLGGQATPGLYEQYF. The CDR3, as DNA: TGTGCCAGCAGCTTAGGGGGACAGGCCACCCCAGGTCTCTACGAGCAGTACTTC. The complete variable domain, with remaining parts taken from reference TRBV11-2 and TRBJ2-7, reads EAGVAQSPRYKIIEKRQSVAFWCNPISGHATLYWYQQILGQGPKLLIQFQNNGVVDDSQLPKDRFSAERLKGVDSTLKIQPAKLEDSAVYLCASSLGGQATPGLYEQYFGPGTRLTVT.

The chain is built from TRBV28 and TRBJ2-4, with D maybe TRBD1 (5 bases). Trimming stripped 3 bases from V and 1 base from J, with 16 bases between. Germline CDR1 reads MDHEN; CDR2 reads SYDVKM. This CDR3 region has 17 residues. The CDR3 coding sequence is TGTGCCAGCAGTTTTGTTGGGGCCGGAATGGCCAAAAACATTCAGTACTTC. It translates to CASSFVGAGMAKNIQYF. Full variable domain (remainder filled in from reference TRBV28 and TRBJ2-4): DVKVTQSSRYLVKRTGEKVFLECVQDMDHENMFWYRQDPGLGLRLIYFSYDVKMKEKGDIPEGYSVSREKKERFSLILESASTNQTSMYLCASSFVGAGMAKNIQYFGAGTRLSVL.

With respect to this clone: The identical CDR3 is also encoded by other nucleotide sequences in the sample. This sequence joins TRBV27 and TRBJ2-7; 8 bases map to TRBD2. The CDR3 extends over 16 amino acids. Germline lookup yields CDR1 MNHEY and CDR2 SMNVEV (reference sequence). Unmatched junction bases numbered 4, after V lost 0 bases and J lost 0 bases. The CDR3 nucleotides read TGTGCCAGCAGTTTATCAGCGGGAGCAAGCTCCTACGAGCAGTACTTC. As protein: CASSLSAGASSYEQYF.